The 6 T cell receptor beta chains in this list originate from one sample, sequenced in a study of blood T cell repertoires in COVID-19 (dated by TCRdb to the early 2020s). Library prep was done by the immunoSEQ multiplex PCR assay. This immuneACCESS table, as held by TCRdb, lists in-frame sequences with V and J called but not all clones. Of the missing ones, under half trace to an unresolved V gene in checked studies; the others have no known cause. Within this sample are approximately 260,000 clones, with roughly 91% of them counted one time only. Less than 2% of the sample goes to the ten largest clones. Sequencing was done on a sample of PBMCs or T cells enriched from blood (not recorded which). Source of these receptors: a woman in her sixties or seventies who had recovered from COVID-19.

The chain has TRBV27 and TRBJ2-1; D gene unclear. CDR1 is MNHEY, CDR2 SMNVEV, per germline (reference sequence). The length of the CDR3 is 11 residues. CDR3 sequence: CQTPTPCQQFF. Written as DNA, the CDR3 is TGTCAAACGCCTACCCCATGTCAGCAGTTCTTC.

The DNA for the CDR3 is TGTGCCAGCACCTCCACAGATACGCAGTATTTT. Protein product: CASTSTDTQYF. The V and J genes are TRBV12-3 or TRBV12-4 and TRBJ2-3, with D unclear. The CDR3 is made up of 11 amino acids. With 7 bases removed from V and 2 bases from J, the gap between germline ends came to 4 bases.

The chain combines TRBV3-1 (or the pseudogene TRBV3-2) with TRBJ1-1; weak D call: TRBD1 (6 bases). V was cut by 5 bases and J by 4 bases, with 14 bases left in between. This CDR3 spans 14 amino acids. From germline, CDR1 is LGHDT and CDR2 YNNKEL (reference sequence). This CDR3 reads CASSRTGSRTEAFF. As DNA, the CDR3 is TGTGCCAGCAGCAGAACAGGGTCGCGCACTGAAGCTTTCTTT.

The J gene is TRBJ2-3, the V gene TRBV29-1; weak D call: TRBD1 (5 bases). The V end was cut by 5 bases, the J end by 0 bases, with 15 bases between. The CDR3 has 15 amino acids. CDR1 and CDR2 (germline): SQVTM, ANQGSEA. The CDR3 spells CSVFNQGTSTDTQYF. DNA of the CDR3: TGCAGCGTTTTTAATCAGGGTACGAGCACAGATACGCAGTATTTT.

Concerning this clone: Other nucleotide sequences in the sample specify the same CDR3. The rearrangement links TRBV18 to TRBJ1-2, with a possible D match to TRBD1 (5 bases). This CDR3 has 13 residues. Germline loops: CDR1 KGHSH, CDR2 LQKENI. Trimming pared 3 bases from V and 3 bases from J, leaving 8 bases between. The CDR3: CASSPGGDYGYTF. The CDR3 DNA sequence: TGTGCCAGCTCACCGGGGGGGGACTATGGCTACACCTTC.

The genes are TRBV27 and TRBJ2-7; D may be TRBD1 (6 bases). Germline loops: CDR1 MNHEY, CDR2 SMNVEV (reference sequence). Trimming stripped 2 bases from V and 2 bases from J, with 16 bases between. There are 16 residues in the CDR3. The DNA of the CDR3 is TGTGCCAGCAGTTTAGTGGACAGCCTTGGCCCCTACGAGCAGTACTTC. Protein sequence: CASSLVDSLGPYEQYF.